Below are 10 T cell receptor beta chains sequenced from a single sample in a study of cytomegalovirus exposure and HLA in healthy donors. Researchers ran the PCR with 60 Vbeta and 13 Jbeta primers. Profiling relied on immunoSEQ multiplex PCR, and the TCRdb table lists in-frame clones only, not all of them. The data hold 150,000 to 200,000 clones, with about 82% observed a single time. What was sequenced was PBMCs. The receptors were sampled from a woman in her 30s in good health and CMV-seronegative.

The chain uses TRBV6-4 and TRBJ2-1; 10 bases map to TRBD2. There are 16 residues in the CDR3. V was clipped by 5 bases and J by 6 bases; unmatched bases: 10. Germline V gene data show CDR1 as MRHNA and CDR2 as SNTAGT. This CDR3 reads CASSNAAGGPGNEQFF. The CDR3 region has the DNA TGTGCCAGCAGTAACGCAGCGGGGGGGCCGGGCAATGAGCAGTTCTTC.

This clone was detected once. The genes are TRBV6-6 and TRBJ2-1; D may be TRBD1 (5 bases). CDR3 length: 16 amino acids. V was trimmed by 6 bases and J by 3 bases, leaving 18 bases between them. Germline-derived CDR1 and CDR2 are MNHNY and SVGAGI (reference sequence). DNA for the CDR3: TGTGCCAGCAGACGCGGCAGGGCTCGAAACTACAATGAGCAGTTCTTC. This translates into CASRRGRARNYNEQFF.

V and J are TRBV7-8 and TRBJ1-5; the D is unclear. The ends were cut back, 0 bases at V and 5 bases at J, with 14 bases in the middle. This CDR3 region has 16 residues. The germline CDR1 and CDR2 sequences are SGHVS and FQNEAQ. In DNA form, the CDR3 reads TGTGCCAGCAGCTTAGCTTGGGGAGGGTTCGATCAGCCCCAGCATTTT. Amino acids: CASSLAWGGFDQPQHF.

This chain joins TRBV30 and TRBJ1-2; no reliable D call. Between the trimmed V and J ends, which lost 0 bases and 4 bases, there was a span of 15 bases. From germline, CDR1 is GTSNPN and CDR2 SVGIG (reference sequence). There are 15 residues in the CDR3. In nucleotides, the CDR3 is TGTGCCTGGAGTGTGACGGCGGTGAGTCTCTATGGCTACACCTTC. Its protein is CAWSVTAVSLYGYTF.

The V gene is TRBV4-1, the J gene TRBJ1-5; 7 bases are shared with TRBD1. The length of the CDR3 is 15 residues. The V and J ends lost 0 bases and 7 bases, in that order; junction bases with no gene match: 6. CDR1 is MGHRA, CDR2 YSYEKL, per germline. The CDR3 coding sequence is TGCGCCAGCAGCCAAGAGAACAGGGGTTTGCAGCCCCAGCATTTT. Translating it yields CASSQENRGLQPQHF.

This rearrangement joins TRBV18 to TRBJ2-7, with TRBD1 as a possible D gene (6 bases). This CDR3 is 15 amino acids long. V was clipped by 2 bases and J by 0 bases, with 11 bases between them. The germline CDR1 and CDR2 sequences are KGHSH and LQKENI. CDR3 protein: CASSPIRTDSYEQYF. CDR3 DNA: TGTGCCAGCTCACCAATCAGGACAGACTCCTACGAGCAGTACTTC.

V gene TRBV18 combines with J gene TRBJ1-1, with 7 bases aligning to TRBD1. The V gene end was trimmed by 4 bases and the J gene end by 3 bases; junction bases not matched to a gene: 8. This CDR3 spans 15 amino acids. Germline-derived CDR1 and CDR2 are KGHSH and LQKENI. In DNA form, the CDR3 reads TGTGCCAGCTCACAAGGACAGGCAGGGTACACTGAAGCTTTCTTT. This codes for CASSQGQAGYTEAFF. The full variable domain, with the rest looked up from reference TRBV18 and TRBJ1-1, is NAGVMQNPRHLVRRRGQEARLRCSPMKGHSHVYWYRQLPEEGLKFMVYLQKENIIDESGMPKERFSAEFPKEGPSILRIQQVVRGDSAAYFCASSQGQAGYTEAFFGQGTRLTVV.

The CDR3, as DNA: TGTGCCAGCTCACCCCTAGAGACCCAGTACTTC. This translates into CASSPLETQYF. The chain links TRBV18 to TRBJ2-5; D uncertain. The V end lost 3 bases, the J end lost 4 bases, and 3 bases lay between the germline ends. Per the germline V gene, CDR1 is KGHSH and CDR2 is LQKENI. This CDR3 is 11 amino acids long.

The V and J genes are TRBV7-6 and TRBJ2-7; D possibly corresponds to TRBD1 (6 bases). The CDR3 is 14 amino acids. CDR1 and CDR2 (germline): SGHVS, FNYEAQ. V was cut by 1 base and J by 3 bases, with 10 bases left in between. Here the CDR3 DNA reads TGTGCCAGCAGCTTAGGATCAGGGGACTACGAGCAGTACTTC. This gives the protein CASSLGSGDYEQYF.

This clone was seen a few times. V usage is TRBV5-1 and J usage is TRBJ1-2, with D possibly being TRBD1 (5 bases). The CDR3 is 14 amino acids. Trimming took 1 base from V and 6 from J, leaving 13 bases between them. Germline lookup yields CDR1 SGHRS and CDR2 YFSETQ. CDR3 sequence reads: CASSLPGGNNGYTF. As DNA, the CDR3 is TGCGCCAGCAGCTTGCCCGGGGGAAATAATGGCTACACCTTC.